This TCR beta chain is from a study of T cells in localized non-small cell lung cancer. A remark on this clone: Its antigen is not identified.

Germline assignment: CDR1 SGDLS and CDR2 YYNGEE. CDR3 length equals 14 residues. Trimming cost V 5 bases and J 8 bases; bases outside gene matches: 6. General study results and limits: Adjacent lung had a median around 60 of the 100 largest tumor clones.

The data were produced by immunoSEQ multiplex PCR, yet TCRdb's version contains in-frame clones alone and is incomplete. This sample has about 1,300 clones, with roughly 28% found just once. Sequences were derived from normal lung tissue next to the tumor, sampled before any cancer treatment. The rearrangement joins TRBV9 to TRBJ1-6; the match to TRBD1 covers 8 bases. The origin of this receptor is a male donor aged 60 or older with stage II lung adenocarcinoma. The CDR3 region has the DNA TGTGCCAGCAGTGATCCGACAGGGGATTCACCCCTCCACTTT. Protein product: CASSDPTGDSPLHF.